The 25 T cell receptor beta chains in this list originate from one sample, sequenced in a study of CXCR3-negative and CXCR3-positive naive CD8 T cells. General study results and limits: Hydrophobicity of TRB CDR3s was greater in CXCR3-positive naive cells than in CXCR3-negative naive cells.

Via 5' RACE with UMI labels, TRB cDNA libraries were prepared. Using the 5' RACE reads, TCRdb records one entry per CDR3 protein without DNA. Reported are roughly 130,000 distinct CDR3 sequences; the ten largest clones contain roughly 0.62%. No antigens are known for them. The specimen was naive CXCR3+ CD8+ T cells from blood. Subset described: CD45RO-CCR7+CD27+CD95- naive CD8+ T cells expressing CXCR3 (TNR3+). These receptors were collected from a human donor in good health. Some clones in this sample may be carry-over from other donors' samples.

The J gene is TRBJ2-1, the V gene TRBV11-2; TCRdb's D call of TRBD2 is untestable without DNA. This CDR3 spans 15 amino acids. Germline CDR1 and CDR2: SGHAT and FQNNGV. The chain's CDR3 is CASSFSSGGLGEQFF.

This chain joins TRBV3-1 and TRBJ2-1; TCRdb calls TRBD1, which cannot be checked without DNA. This CDR3 region has 14 residues. Germline V lookup: CDR1 LGHDT, CDR2 YNNKEL (reference sequence). The CDR3 sequence is CASSLRRASNEQFF.

The chain joins TRBV6-5 to TRBJ2-3; TCRdb's D call of TRBD1 is untestable without DNA. This CDR3 is built from 13 residues. Looked up from germline, CDR1 is MNHEY and CDR2 is SVGAGI. CDR3 residues: CASSYSGGDTQYF.

The V gene is TRBV7-8, the J gene TRBJ1-2; TCRdb's D gene call, TRBD1, goes unchecked for lack of DNA. The CDR3 is 13 amino acids. The V gene's germline CDR1 is SGHVS and CDR2 FQNEAQ. The CDR3 spells CASSLISGDGYTF.

The J gene is TRBJ2-3, the V gene TRBV5-4; TCRdb gives TRBD1 as the D gene, but with no DNA this cannot be confirmed. Germline V gene lookup returns CDR1 SGHNT and CDR2 YYREEE (reference sequence). The CDR3 is 14 amino acids. This CDR3 reads CASSLVQGTDTQYF.

V usage is TRBV7-6 and J usage is TRBJ2-7. In germline, CDR1 is SGHVS, CDR2 FNYEAQ. The CDR3 covers 13 residues. This chain's CDR3 is CASSLGDTYEQYF.

The chain links TRBV9 to TRBJ2-5. Germline V gives CDR1 SGDLS, CDR2 YYNGEE. This CDR3 has 13 residues. The CDR3 spells CASSVDTEETQYF. Drawing the rest from reference TRBV9 and TRBJ2-5, the complete variable domain is DSGVTQTPKHLITATGQRVTLRCSPRSGDLSVYWYQQSLDQGLQFLIQYYNGEERAKGNILERFSAQQFPDLHSELNLSSLELGDSALYFCASSVDTEETQYFGPGTRLLVL.

This chain joins TRBV6-5 and TRBJ2-7; there is no DNA to check the TCRdb D call of TRBD1. The CDR3 is 16 amino acids. The germline gives CDR1 MNHEY, CDR2 SVGAGI. CDR3 sequence: CASRTDRGISSYEQYF.

V usage is TRBV7-3 and J usage is TRBJ2-1; the D gene TCRdb calls, TRBD2, cannot be checked with no DNA. Germline CDR1 reads SGHTA; CDR2 reads FQGTGA. This CDR3 is built from 13 residues. CDR3 in amino acids: CASSSSTSAQQLF.

The rearrangement uses TRBV12-3 or TRBV12-4 and TRBJ2-7. CDR3 length: 13 residues. This chain's CDR3 is CASSTVDLYEQYF.

The chain uses TRBV25-1 and TRBJ2-4; TCRdb's D gene call, TRBD1, goes unchecked for lack of DNA. The CDR3 consists of 17 residues. Germline CDR1 reads MGHDK; CDR2 reads SYGVNS. This CDR3 reads CASSEYSSRTGGFIQYF.

The V gene is TRBV7-9, the J gene TRBJ2-1; TCRdb designates TRBD1, a call that cannot be tested without DNA. Germline values: CDR1 SEHNR, CDR2 FQNEAQ (reference sequence). This CDR3 spans 18 amino acids. The CDR3 region is CASSSWGGRGSSYNEQFF.

The V gene is TRBV19, the J gene TRBJ1-5. Germline V gene lookup returns CDR1 LNHDA and CDR2 SQIVND (reference sequence). The length of the CDR3 is 14 residues. Here the CDR3 reads CASRQGMGNQPQHF.

The rearrangement joins TRBV7-3 to TRBJ1-3. The CDR3 spans 13 residues. CDR1 is SGHTA, CDR2 FQGTGA, per germline. The CDR3 sequence is CASSVGPRDTIYF.

V gene TRBV29-1 combines with J gene TRBJ1-2. Germline V lookup: CDR1 SQVTM, CDR2 ANQGSEA. The CDR3 covers 15 residues. This CDR3 is CSVAHPGPANYGYTF.

The rearrangement uses TRBV20-1 and TRBJ2-3; TCRdb's assignment of TRBD2 cannot be checked, as there is no DNA. Germline CDR1 and CDR2: DFQATT and SNEGSKA (reference sequence). The CDR3 has 16 amino acids. CDR3 sequence reads: CSARDLSGGLTDTQYF.

This chain uses TRBV5-1 with TRBJ2-3; TCRdb returns TRBD2, unconfirmable since there is no DNA. CDR1 and CDR2 from the germline V gene are SGHRS and YFSETQ. The CDR3 length is 16 residues. The CDR3 loop reads CASSGELAGATDTQYF.

J is TRBJ2-1 and V is TRBV5-5. The CDR3 consists of 14 residues. Germline V CDR1 and CDR2: SGHKS, YYEKEE (reference sequence). This CDR3 is CASSSGSSYNEQFF.

This rearrangement joins TRBV14 to TRBJ2-1; TCRdb's D call of TRBD2 is untestable without DNA. This CDR3 has 16 amino acids. Germline CDR1 SGHDN, CDR2 FVKESK. CDR3 region: CASSLESTGGWNEQFF.

This chain links TRBV11-3 with TRBJ2-2; TCRdb picks TRBD1, but there is no DNA to check that call. Germline-derived CDR1 and CDR2 are SGHNT and YENEEA. The CDR3 has 17 amino acids. CDR3 sequence: CASSLPRDSSNTGELFF.

This chain uses TRBV30 with TRBJ2-5; TCRdb picks TRBD2, but there is no DNA to check that call. The CDR3 contains 14 residues. Germline loops: CDR1 GTSNPN, CDR2 SVGIG (reference sequence). The CDR3 is CAWSGRGPLETQYF.

The V and J genes are TRBV4-1 and TRBJ1-1; lacking DNA, the TRBD1 call made by TCRdb goes unchecked. CDR3 size: 15 residues. Germline CDR1 is MGHRA and CDR2 is YSYEKL. The CDR3 sequence: CASSPQGQGATEAFF.

The chain is built from TRBV7-3 and TRBJ2-7; there is no DNA to check the TCRdb D call of TRBD2. CDR1 and CDR2 (germline): SGHTA, FQGTGA. The CDR3 is made up of 18 amino acids. The CDR3 sequence: CASSFRKPGLAVPYEQYF.

J is TRBJ2-2 and V is TRBV29-1; the D call from TCRdb, TRBD1, cannot be confirmed without DNA. This CDR3 is built from 13 residues. Germline CDR1 is SQVTM and CDR2 is ANQGSEA. CDR3 loop: CSAPGSEAGELFF.

The V call is TRBV28, the J call TRBJ1-5; TCRdb picks TRBD1, but there is no DNA to check that call. Germline V CDR1 and CDR2: MDHEN, SYDVKM. CDR3 length equals 16 residues. The CDR3 reads CASSLVGTGGYQPQHF.